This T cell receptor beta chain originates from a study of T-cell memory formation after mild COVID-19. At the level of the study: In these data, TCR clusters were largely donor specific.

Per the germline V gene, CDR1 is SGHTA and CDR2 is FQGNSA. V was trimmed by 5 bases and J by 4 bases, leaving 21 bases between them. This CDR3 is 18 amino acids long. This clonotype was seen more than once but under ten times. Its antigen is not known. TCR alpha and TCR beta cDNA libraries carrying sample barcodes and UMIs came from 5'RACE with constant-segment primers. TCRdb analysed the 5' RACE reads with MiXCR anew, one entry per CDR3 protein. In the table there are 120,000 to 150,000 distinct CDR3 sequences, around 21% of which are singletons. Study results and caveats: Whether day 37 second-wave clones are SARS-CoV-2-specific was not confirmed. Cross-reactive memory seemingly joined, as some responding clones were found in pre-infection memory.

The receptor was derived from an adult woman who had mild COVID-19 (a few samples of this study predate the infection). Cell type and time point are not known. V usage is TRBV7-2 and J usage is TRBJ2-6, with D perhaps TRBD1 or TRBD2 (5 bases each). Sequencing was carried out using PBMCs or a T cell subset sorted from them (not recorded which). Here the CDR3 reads CASSLPRGGGSGANVLTF. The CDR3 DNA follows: TGTGCCAGCAGCCTACCGAGGGGTGGCGGTTCGGGGGCCAACGTCCTGACTTTC.